The 4 T cell receptor beta chains in this list originate from one sample, sequenced in a study of T cell responses to AZD1222 COVID-19 vaccine. TCRdb keeps only in-frame clones here, not all; method: immunoSEQ multiplex PCR. The sample includes approximately 140,000 clones, 91% of them seen just once. Sequencing was performed on peripheral blood, taken 28 days after the second AZD1222 dose. These receptor sequences come from an adult who received the AZD1222 COVID-19 vaccine.

The chain recombines TRBV19 with TRBJ1-3; D not certain. The CDR3 runs to 14 residues. V dropped 6 bases and J dropped 0 bases, with 9 bases sitting between them. The germline V gene encodes CDR1 LNHDA and CDR2 SQIVND (reference sequence). Here the CDR3 reads CASRAISSGNTIYF. The CDR3 DNA reads TGTGCCAGTAGGGCGATAAGCTCTGGAAACACCATATATTTT.

The genes are TRBV7-9 and TRBJ1-1, with D hard to call. The CDR3 consists of 15 residues. Trimming took 5 bases from V and 4 from J, leaving 17 bases between them. The germline CDR1 and CDR2 sequences are SEHNR and FQNEAQ (reference sequence). The CDR3 DNA sequence: TGTGCCAGCAGCCTTAGCCCTACAAAGGGCACTGAAGCTTTCTTT. This gives the protein CASSLSPTKGTEAFF.

The chain has TRBV2 and TRBJ1-1; D call uncertain. With 6 bases removed from V and 1 base from J, the gap between germline ends came to 12 bases. Germline V gene data show CDR1 as SNHLY and CDR2 as FYNNEI. The CDR3 is 14 residues long. CDR3 residues: CASRVGTANTEAFF. Written as DNA, the CDR3 is TGTGCCAGCAGGGTGGGTACAGCGAACACTGAAGCTTTCTTT. The full variable domain, in which reference TRBV2 and TRBJ1-1 provide the parts outside the CDR3, is EPEVTQTPSHQVTQMGQEVILRCVPISNHLYFYWYRQILGQKVEFLVSFYNNEISEKSEIFDDQFSVERPDGSNFTLKIRSTKLEDSAMYFCASRVGTANTEAFFGQGTRLTVV.

V gene TRBV11-3 combines with J gene TRBJ1-1, with D perhaps TRBD1 (5 bases). The germline CDR1 and CDR2 sequences are SGHNT and YENEEA. This CDR3 is 15 amino acids long. The V gene lost 5 bases and the J gene lost 1 base, with 14 bases spanning the gap. The CDR3 spells CASSLAGRENTEAFF. The DNA of the CDR3 is TGTGCCAGCAGCCTCGCGGGCAGGGAGAACACTGAAGCTTTCTTT.